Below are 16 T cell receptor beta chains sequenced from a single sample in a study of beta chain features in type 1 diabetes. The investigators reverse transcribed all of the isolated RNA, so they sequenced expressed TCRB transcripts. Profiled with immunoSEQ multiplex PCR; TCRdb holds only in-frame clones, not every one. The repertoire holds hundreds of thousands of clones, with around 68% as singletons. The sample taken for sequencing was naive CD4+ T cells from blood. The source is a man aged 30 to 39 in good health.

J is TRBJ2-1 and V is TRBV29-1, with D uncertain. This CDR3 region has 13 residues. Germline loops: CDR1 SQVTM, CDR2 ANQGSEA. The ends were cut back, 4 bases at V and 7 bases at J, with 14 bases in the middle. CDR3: CSVGRTQVNEQFF. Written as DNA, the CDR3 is TGCAGCGTTGGTAGGACCCAGGTGAATGAGCAGTTCTTC.

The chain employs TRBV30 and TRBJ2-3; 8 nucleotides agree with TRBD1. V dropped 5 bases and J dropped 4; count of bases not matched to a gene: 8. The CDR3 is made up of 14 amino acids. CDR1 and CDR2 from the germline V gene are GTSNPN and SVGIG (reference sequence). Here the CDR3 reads CAWGRGPLSDTQYF. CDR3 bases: TGTGCCTGGGGCAGGGGGCCCCTATCAGATACGCAGTATTTT.

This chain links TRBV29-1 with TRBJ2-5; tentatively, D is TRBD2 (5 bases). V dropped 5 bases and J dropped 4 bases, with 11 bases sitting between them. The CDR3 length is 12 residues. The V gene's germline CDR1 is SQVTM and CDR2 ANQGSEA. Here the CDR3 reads CSVLLGAETQYF. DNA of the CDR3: TGCAGCGTTTTACTAGGAGCAGAGACCCAGTACTTC.

In DNA, the CDR3 is TGTGCCAGCAGTTCGACAGGGCCAGATACGCAGTATTTT. Encoded protein: CASSSTGPDTQYF. V gene TRBV28 combines with J gene TRBJ2-3, with TRBD1 matching 7 bases. Trimming took 4 bases from V and 4 from J; bases not matched to a gene: 2. The CDR3 extends over 13 amino acids. CDR1 and CDR2 (germline): MDHEN, SYDVKM. The entire variable domain, with the rest obtained from reference TRBV28 and TRBJ2-3, is as follows: DVKVTQSSRYLVKRTGEKVFLECVQDMDHENMFWYRQDPGLGLRLIYFSYDVKMKEKGDIPEGYSVSREKKERFSLILESASTNQTSMYLCASSSTGPDTQYFGPGTRLTVL.

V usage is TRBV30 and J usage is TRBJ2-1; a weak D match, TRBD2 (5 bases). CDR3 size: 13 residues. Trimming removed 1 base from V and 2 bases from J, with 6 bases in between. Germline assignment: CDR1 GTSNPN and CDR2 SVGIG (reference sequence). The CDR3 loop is CAWSDGAYNEQFF. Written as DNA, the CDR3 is TGTGCCTGGAGTGACGGGGCCTACAATGAGCAGTTCTTC.

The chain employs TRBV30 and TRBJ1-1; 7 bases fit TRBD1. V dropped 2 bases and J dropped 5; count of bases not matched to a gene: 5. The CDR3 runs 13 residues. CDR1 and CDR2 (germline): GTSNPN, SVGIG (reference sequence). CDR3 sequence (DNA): TGTGCCTGGAGTACAGGGGTGATTACTGAAGCTTTCTTT. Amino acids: CAWSTGVITEAFF.

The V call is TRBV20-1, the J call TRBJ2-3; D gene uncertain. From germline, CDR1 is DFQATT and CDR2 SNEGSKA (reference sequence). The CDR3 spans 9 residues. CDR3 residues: CSPTDTQYF. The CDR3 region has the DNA TGCAGCCCCACAGATACGCAGTATTTT.

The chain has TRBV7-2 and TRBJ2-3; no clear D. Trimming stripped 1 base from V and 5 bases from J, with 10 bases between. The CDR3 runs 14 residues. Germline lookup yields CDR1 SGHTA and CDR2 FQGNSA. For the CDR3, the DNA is TGTGCCAGCAGCTTAGGGGTAGGACGAGATACGCAGTATTTT. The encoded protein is CASSLGVGRDTQYF.

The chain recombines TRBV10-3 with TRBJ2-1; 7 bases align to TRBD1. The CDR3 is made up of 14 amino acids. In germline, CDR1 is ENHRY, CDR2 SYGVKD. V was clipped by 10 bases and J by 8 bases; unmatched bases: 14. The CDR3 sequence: CATGSGGMRDEQFF. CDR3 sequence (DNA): TGTGCCACAGGCTCAGGGGGTATGCGGGATGAGCAGTTCTTC.

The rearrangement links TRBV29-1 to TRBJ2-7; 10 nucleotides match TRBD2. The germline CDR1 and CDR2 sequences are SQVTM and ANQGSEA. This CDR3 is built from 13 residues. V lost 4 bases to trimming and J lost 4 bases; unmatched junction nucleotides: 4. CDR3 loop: CSVGTSGMYEQYF. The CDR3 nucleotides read TGCAGCGTTGGGACTAGCGGAATGTACGAGCAGTACTTC.

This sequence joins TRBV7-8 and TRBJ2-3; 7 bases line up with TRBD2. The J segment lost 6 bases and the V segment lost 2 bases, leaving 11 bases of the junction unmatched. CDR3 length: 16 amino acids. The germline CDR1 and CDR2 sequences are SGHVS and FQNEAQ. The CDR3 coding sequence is TGTGCCAGCAGCTTAATTTCGACGGGGAGGGCCGATACGCAGTATTTT. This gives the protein CASSLISTGRADTQYF.

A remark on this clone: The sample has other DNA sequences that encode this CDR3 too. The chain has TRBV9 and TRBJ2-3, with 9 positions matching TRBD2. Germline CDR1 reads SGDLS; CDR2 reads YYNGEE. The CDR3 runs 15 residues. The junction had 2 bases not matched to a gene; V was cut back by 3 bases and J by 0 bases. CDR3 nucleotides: TGTGCCAGCAGCGCGACTAGCGGTAGCACAGATACGCAGTATTTT. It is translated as CASSATSGSTDTQYF.

The CDR3 bases are TGCAGCGTCCAACTCTCCAGGATTGAGCAGTTCTTC. Its translation: CSVQLSRIEQFF. V gene TRBV29-1 combines with J gene TRBJ2-1; D remains ambiguous. Germline V gene sequence: CDR1 SQVTM, CDR2 ANQGSEA. CDR3 length: 12 amino acids. V was trimmed by 6 bases and J by 9 bases, leaving 15 bases between them.

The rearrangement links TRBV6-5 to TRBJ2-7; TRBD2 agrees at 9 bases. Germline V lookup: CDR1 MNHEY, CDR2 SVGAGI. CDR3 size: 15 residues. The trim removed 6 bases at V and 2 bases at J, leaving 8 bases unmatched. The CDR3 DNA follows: TGTGCCAGCAGAAGACCTAGCGGGAAGCCCTACGAGCAGTACTTC. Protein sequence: CASRRPSGKPYEQYF.

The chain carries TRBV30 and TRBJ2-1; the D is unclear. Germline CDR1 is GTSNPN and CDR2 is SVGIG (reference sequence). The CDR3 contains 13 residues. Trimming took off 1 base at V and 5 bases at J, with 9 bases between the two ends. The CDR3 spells CAWSGRPNNEQFF. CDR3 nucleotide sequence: TGTGCCTGGAGTGGACGGCCGAACAATGAGCAGTTCTTC. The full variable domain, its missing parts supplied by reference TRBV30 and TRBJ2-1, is SQTIHQWPATLVQPVGSPLSLECTVEGTSNPNLYWYRQAAGRGLQLLFYSVGIGQISSEVPQNLSASRPQDRQFILSSKKLLLSDSGFYLCAWSGRPNNEQFFGPGTRLTVL.

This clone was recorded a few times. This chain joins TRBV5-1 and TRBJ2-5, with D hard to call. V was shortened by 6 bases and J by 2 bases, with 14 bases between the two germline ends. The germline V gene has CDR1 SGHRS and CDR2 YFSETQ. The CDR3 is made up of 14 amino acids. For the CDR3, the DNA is TGCGCCAGCAAGGCAGAGCCCTTTCAAGAGACCCAGTACTTC. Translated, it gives CASKAEPFQETQYF.